Reported below is one TCR beta chain. Its antigen is unknown. The record originates from a study of T-cell memory formation after mild COVID-19. General observations from the study: Clones contracting over day 15 to 85 were CD4/CD8 balanced, with later expanders leaning CD4+.

TCRdb re-derived calls from the 5' RACE reads in MiXCR, one entry per CDR3 protein. Of approximately 340,000 distinct CDR3 sequences in the sample, over 10% were seen once. Germline V gives CDR1 SGHRS, CDR2 YFSETQ. There are 15 residues in the CDR3. The V gene lost 2 bases and the J gene lost 6 bases, with 14 bases spanning the gap. This TCR came from a man younger than 30 who had mild COVID-19 (a few samples of this study predate the infection). Cell type and time point are not known. V usage is TRBV5-1 and J usage is TRBJ1-4, with D uncertain. Sequences were obtained from PBMCs or a T cell subset sorted from them (not recorded which). CDR3 residues: CASSLMGRMDEKLFF. In DNA, the CDR3 is TGCGCCAGCAGCTTAATGGGGAGGATGGATGAAAAACTGTTTTTT.